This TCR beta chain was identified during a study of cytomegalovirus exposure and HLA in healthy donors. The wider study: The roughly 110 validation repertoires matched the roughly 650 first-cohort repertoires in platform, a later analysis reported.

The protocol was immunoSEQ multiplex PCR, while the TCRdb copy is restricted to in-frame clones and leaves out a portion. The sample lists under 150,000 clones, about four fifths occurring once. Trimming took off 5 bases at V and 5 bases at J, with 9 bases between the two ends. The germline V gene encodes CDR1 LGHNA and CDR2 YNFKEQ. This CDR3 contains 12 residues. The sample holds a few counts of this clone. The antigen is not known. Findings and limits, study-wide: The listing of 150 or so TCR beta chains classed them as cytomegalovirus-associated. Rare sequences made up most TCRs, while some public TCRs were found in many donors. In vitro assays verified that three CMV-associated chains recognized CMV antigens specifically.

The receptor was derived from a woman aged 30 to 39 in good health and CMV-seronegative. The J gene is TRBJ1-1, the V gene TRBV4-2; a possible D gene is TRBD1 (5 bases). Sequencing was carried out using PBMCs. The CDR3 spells CASSGRQTEAFF. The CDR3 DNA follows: TGTGCCAGCAGCGGGCGACAGACTGAAGCTTTCTTT.